A selection of T cell receptor beta chains follows, all from one sample in a study of blood T cell repertoires in COVID-19. Clones were sequenced by immunoSEQ multiplex PCR, and TCRdb holds only the in-frame ones, with some missing. The sample lists roughly 150,000 clones; 78% were seen once. Sequencing was carried out using peripheral blood. These receptors were collected from a woman of 80 years or more with acute or convalescent COVID-19. The CDR3 runs from the conserved cysteine through the conserved F or W. Each record gives: V gene, D gene, J gene, clone size, CDR3 DNA, CDR3 protein. The D gene is left open where the match is weak. Clone size is given for some rows only: seen once, a few or many times, or a class if the clone is expanded.

>TRBV18|NA|TRBJ2-1|NA
TGTGCCAGCTCAATGGACTTTATCAATGAGCAGTTCTTC
CASSMDFINEQFF
>TRBV5-4|TRBD1|TRBJ1-4|few
TGTGCCAGCAGCTTAGGAGGGGGCGTGGGTCCTAATGAAAAACTGTTTTTT
CASSLGGGVGPNEKLFF
>TRBV6-1|TRBD2|TRBJ2-3|NA
TGTGCCAGCAGTGAAGTTACTAGCGGGAGAGATACGCAGTATTTT
CASSEVTSGRDTQYF
>TRBV30|TRBD1|TRBJ1-4|NA
TGTGCCTGGGGGACAGGGGGCCAACTGTTTTTT
CAWGTGGQLFF
>TRBV10-2|NA|TRBJ2-1|once
TGCGCCAGCAGTCGGGAACTTTACAATGAGCAGTTCTTC
CASSRELYNEQFF
>TRBV5-1|TRBD2|TRBJ2-5|NA
TGCGCCAGCAGCCCGACCGGGGGGATGCAAGAGACCCAGTACTTC
CASSPTGGMQETQYF
>TRBV7-8|NA|TRBJ1-5|NA
TGTGCCAGCAGCTTAGGGCGGGGTACGGGGCAGCCCCAGCATTTT
CASSLGRGTGQPQHF
>TRBV28|TRBD2|TRBJ2-7|NA
TGTGCCAGCAGTTCTCCTGGGAGGGTTATCGCCTACGAGCAGTACTTC
CASSSPGRVIAYEQYF
>TRBV5-4|TRBD1|TRBJ1-6|NA
TGTGCCAGCAGCTTTGGCACAGGGGCCACGACGATCGCTTCACCCCTCCACTTT
CASSFGTGATTIASPLHF
>TRBV19|TRBD1|TRBJ2-6|NA
TGTGCCAGTAGTGGGACAGGCCAATTTCTCGGGGCCAACGTCCTGACTTTC
CASSGTGQFLGANVLTF
>TRBV19|NA|TRBJ1-1|NA
TGTGCCAGTAGTATAGGCAGGGTAAACACTGAAGCTTTCTTT
CASSIGRVNTEAFF
>TRBV20-1|NA|TRBJ2-3|NA
TGCAGTGCTAGTTTACCGGGGAGCACAGATACGCAGTATTTT
CSASLPGSTDTQYF
>TRBV19|TRBD1|TRBJ1-2|NA
TGTGCCAGCACCGACAGGGAAAGGGGCTATGGCTACACCTTC
CASTDRERGYGYTF